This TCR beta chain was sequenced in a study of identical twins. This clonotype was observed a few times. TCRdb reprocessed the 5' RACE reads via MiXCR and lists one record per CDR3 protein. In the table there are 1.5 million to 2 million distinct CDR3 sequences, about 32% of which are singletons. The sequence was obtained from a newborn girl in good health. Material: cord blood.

In DNA form, the CDR3 reads TGTGCCAGCAGTTGGACTAGAGGTGGCGACGAGCAGTACTTC. Translated, it gives CASSWTRGGDEQYF. The V gene is TRBV27, the J gene TRBJ2-5, with TRBD2 matching 7 bases. The tail of the sequence fits TRBJ2-7 better, so the J call may be wrong. The CDR3 length is 14 residues. Germline loops: CDR1 MNHEY, CDR2 SMNVEV (reference sequence).